This TCR beta chain came from a study of blood T cell repertoires in COVID-19. Study overall: The samples span acute and convalescent COVID-19 from the United States, Italy and Spain. T cells, B-cell-depleted T cells, or PBMCs provided the cDNA or gDNA that served as material.

V was pared by 0 bases and J by 13 bases, with 19 bases between. The CDR3 totals 15 residues. Germline V gene sequence: CDR1 SGHRS, CDR2 YFSETQ. Per the authors' pipeline: For nucleated cells, counts were estimated from reference gene primer amplification. Profiling relied on immunoSEQ multiplex PCR, and the TCRdb table lists in-frame clones only, not all of them. The V and J calls and clone size come from that table; D and trimming were worked out from the DNA. Here the sample spans about 59,000 clones, 80% being singletons. The chain is built from TRBV5-1 and TRBJ2-2; no firm D call. The clonotype was recovered from a man between 60 and 75 years old with acute or convalescent COVID-19. The material sequenced was peripheral blood. CDR3 loop: CASSLDNSFQNRLFF. DNA for the CDR3: TGCGCCAGCAGCTTGGATAATAGCTTTCAAAATAGGCTGTTTTTT.